The rows below give T cell receptor beta chains drawn from one sample of a study of technical replicates of blood from a handful of donors. Assay used: immunoSEQ multiplex PCR; TCRdb lists only in-frame clones, some missing. The sample yields about 83,000 clones, about 90% seen once. Sequencing was done on a sample of T cells isolated from PBMCs. The receptors stem from a human donor in good health. Each CDR3 is given with its conserved first and last residue. Fields, in order: D gene, clone size, V gene, J gene, CDR3 protein, CDR3 DNA. The D gene is left open where the match is weak. Part of the rows lack a size; the others show once, few, many or a class for expanded clones.

-	-	TRBV29-1	TRBJ1-1	CSVLDLRGSTEAFF	TGCAGCGTCCTAGACTTACGGGGGAGTACTGAAGCTTTCTTT
TRBD1	-	TRBV5-1	TRBJ2-7	CASTSGQGRPYEQYF	TGCGCCAGCACCTCGGGACAGGGTCGGCCTTACGAGCAGTACTTC
TRBD2	-	TRBV10-1	TRBJ2-1	CASSEQLLVGGGRNEQFF	TGCGCCAGCAGTGAGCAGCTTCTCGTGGGGGGGGGTAGGAATGAGCAGTTCTTC
TRBD1	few	TRBV2	TRBJ1-3	CASTEGQTSGNTIYF	TGTGCCAGCACCGAGGGACAGACCTCTGGAAACACCATATATTTT
-	-	TRBV5-1	TRBJ2-2	CASSPPGTWAGELFF	TGCGCCAGCAGTCCCCCAGGGACTTGGGCCGGGGAGCTGTTTTTT
TRBD2	-	TRBV5-1	TRBJ2-7	CASSWGGGEQYF	TGCGCCAGCAGCTGGGGGGGAGGGGAGCAGTACTTC
TRBD1	-	TRBV30	TRBJ1-2	CAWSVQGTFGYTF	TGTGCCTGGAGTGTACAGGGGACGTTCGGCTACACCTTC
-	once	TRBV10-2	TRBJ2-3	CASSIRALSGTTDGVTQYF	TGCGCCAGCAGTATCCGAGCCTTGTCCGGGACAACCGACGGTGTTACGCAGTATTTT
-	-	TRBV10-1	TRBJ1-2	CASSETGHPYGYTF	TGCGCCAGCAGTGAGACAGGGCATCCGTATGGCTACACCTTC
TRBD2	-	TRBV5-1	TRBJ2-5	CASSLALAGGAQAETQYF	TGCGCCAGCAGCTTGGCCCTAGCGGGAGGGGCTCAAGCAGAGACCCAGTACTTC
TRBD2	-	TRBV28	TRBJ2-1	CASSLIQAGGPGPNHEQFF	TGTGCCAGCAGCCTGATCCAAGCGGGAGGGCCGGGACCCAACCATGAGCAGTTCTTC
-	few	TRBV5-4	TRBJ1-1	CASSLRTENTEAFF	TGTGCCAGCAGCTTGAGGACAGAAAACACTGAAGCTTTCTTT
-	-	TRBV14	TRBJ1-1	CASSQGGAWWDTEAFF	TGTGCCAGCAGCCAAGGAGGTGCCTGGTGGGACACTGAAGCTTTCTTT
TRBD1	-	TRBV5-1	TRBJ1-4	CASSVGQGASEKLFF	TGCGCCAGCAGCGTTGGGCAGGGGGCGAGTGAAAAACTGTTTTTT
TRBD2	-	TRBV5-8	TRBJ2-7	CASSRPGTSVSSYEQYF	TGTGCCAGCAGCCGTCCCGGGACTAGCGTAAGCTCCTACGAGCAGTACTTC
-	-	TRBV7-9	TRBJ2-7	CASSLETFSYEQYF	TGTGCCAGCAGCTTGGAGACTTTCTCCTACGAGCAGTACTTC
TRBD2	-	TRBV5-1	TRBJ2-2	CASSSPNLAGLSNTGELFF	TGCGCCAGCAGCTCTCCTAATCTAGCGGGACTTTCGAACACCGGGGAGCTGTTTTTT
-	-	TRBV28	TRBJ1-4	CASRLLGLNEKLFF	TGTGCCAGCAGGTTGTTGGGACTTAATGAAAAACTGTTTTTT
TRBD1	-	TRBV11-2	TRBJ1-1	CASSSFSLGQGPLNTEAFF	TGTGCCAGCAGCTCCTTCTCGTTGGGACAGGGCCCCCTGAACACTGAAGCTTTCTTT
-	-	TRBV10-1	TRBJ1-4	CASTRQFFNEKLFF	TGCGCCAGCACTAGACAGTTCTTTAATGAAAAACTGTTTTTT
-	-	TRBV10-3	TRBJ2-3	CAISEPRVAGRTDTQYF	TGTGCCATCAGTGAGCCCCGGGTTGCGGGCCGCACAGATACGCAGTATTTT
TRBD1	-	TRBV6-5	TRBJ1-1	CASRPGQGMVAFF	TGTGCCAGCAGACCGGGACAGGGAATGGTGGCTTTCTTT